This TCR beta chain was profiled in a study of blood T cell repertoires in COVID-19. About the research overall: Acute and convalescent COVID-19 samples came from the United States, Italy and Spain. PBMCs, B-cell-depleted T cells, or T cells provided the cDNA or gDNA that made up the material.

Methods used by the authors: The authors estimated nucleated cell counts from reference gene primer amplification. Sequencing used immunoSEQ multiplex PCR; TCRdb keeps in-frame clones, though not all of them. V and J calls and clone size are as listed in that table; D and trimming were resolved from the DNA. The sample carries some 150,000 clones, about 89% recorded once. The germline V gene encodes CDR1 SGDLS and CDR2 YYNGEE. This CDR3 is built from 13 residues. V lost 7 bases to trimming and J lost 4 bases, with 15 bases between them. The sequence was obtained from a man aged 55 to 69 with acute or convalescent COVID-19. Sequencing was carried out using peripheral blood. The gene calls are TRBV9 and TRBJ2-7; D might be TRBD2 (6 bases). CDR3 nucleotide sequence: TGTGCCAGCGGCCCGGGGGAACTATACGAGCAGTACTTC. As protein: CASGPGELYEQYF. The full variable domain, its missing parts supplied by reference TRBV9 and TRBJ2-7, is DSGVTQTPKHLITATGQRVTLRCSPRSGDLSVYWYQQSLDQGLQFLIQYYNGEERAKGNILERFSAQQFPDLHSELNLSSLELGDSALYFCASGPGELYEQYFGPGTRLTVT.